This T cell receptor (beta chain) derives from a study of CD8+ T cells in alopecia areata. General study findings and limits: In lesional scalp, particularly from alopecia totalis/universalis, clonality was higher than in normal scalp. Researchers say the link of baseline CD8+ expansion to response remains uncertain, with one nonresponder.

Specified treatment: oral pan-JAK inhibitor, 5-10 mg twice daily. Note on this clone: Its target is unknown.

Trimming took off 1 base at V and 3 bases at J, with 4 bases between the two ends. Germline CDR1 is MNHEY and CDR2 is SMNVEV (reference sequence). The CDR3 runs 13 residues. RNA extraction was followed by reverse transcription into cDNA, which acted as the sequencing template. Method: immunoSEQ multiplex PCR; TCRdb's copy keeps in-frame clones and lacks some. The sample lists around 200,000 clones, roughly 64% occurring once. The sample was CD8+ T cells sorted from blood, taken at week 24, from a patient treated with tofacitinib. The sequence derives from a human donor with alopecia areata. V gene TRBV27 combines with J gene TRBJ1-5; the D is unclear. CDR3 DNA: TGTGCCAGCAGTTTATTCCTCAATCAGCCCCAGCATTTT. Its protein is CASSLFLNQPQHF.